The clone carrying this TCR beta chain turned up a few times. Its target is unknown. V lost 0 bases and J lost 7; bases outside the gene matches: 4. CDR1 and CDR2 from the germline V gene are SGHTA and FQGTGA. The CDR3 length is 15 residues. This sample was taken from a study of vaccination and CD4 T cells after COVID-19. Study as a whole: Treatment of control cultures consisted of a CEFX pool, an HIV-1 Nef pool, or no peptide.

The time point: late sampling 161 to 241 days after vaccination in three convalescent patients. Treatment defined: approximately nine-day PBMC culture with coronavirus spike peptide pools or control peptides (ViraFEST assay). Cultured CD4+ T cells had their DNA profiled by the Oncomine TCR Beta short-read assay. The authors extracted genomic DNA from cultured CD4+ T cells. In TCRdb, the PCR reads were re-called with MiXCR into one record per CDR3 protein. Here the sample spans roughly 28,000 distinct CDR3 sequences, around two fifths being singletons. This chain joins TRBV7-3 and TRBJ2-1; 9 nucleotides line up with TRBD2. The clonotype comes from a human donor who had recovered from COVID-19. Material: CD4+ T cells from blood, cultured in vitro, obtained about 7 months after SARS-CoV-2 vaccination. The CDR3 DNA follows: TGTGCCAGCAGCTTAACTTCTAGCGGGGTAAATGAGCAGTTCTTC. Translation: CASSLTSSGVNEQFF.